These 18 T cell receptor beta chains came from one sample sequenced in a study of T cell changes during pregnancy in multiple sclerosis. The repertoire was sequenced with immunoSEQ multiplex PCR; TCRdb's copy has only in-frame clones and lacks some. This table holds around 19,000 clones, about nine tenths found once. The specimen comprised CD8+ T cells from peripheral blood mononuclear cells, sampled in the third trimester of pregnancy. The receptor set was obtained from a female donor in good health, enrolled as a control in a pregnancy study.

This clone was found once. The V gene is TRBV12-5, the J gene TRBJ2-7, with D perhaps TRBD1 (6 bases). The CDR3 runs 16 residues. The V gene lost 7 bases and the J gene lost 2 bases, with 21 bases spanning the gap. Per germline, CDR1 LGHNT and CDR2 FRNRAP. CDR3 DNA: TGTGCTAGTGTAGGACCCCGGACAGCCCGAACCTACGAGCAGTACTTC. Translation gives CASVGPRTARTYEQYF.

The CDR3 bases are TGTGCCAGCTCACCACGGGACAGCTATGGCTACACCTTC. This codes for CASSPRDSYGYTF. The rearrangement joins TRBV18 to TRBJ1-2, with 7 positions matching TRBD1. The CDR3 sequence is 13 residues long. Germline CDR1 and CDR2: KGHSH and LQKENI. Unmatched junction bases numbered 0, after V lost 1 base and J lost 4 bases.

The rearrangement joins TRBV5-4 to TRBJ2-5, with 7 positions matching TRBD2. CDR1 SGHNT and CDR2 YYREEE come from the germline V gene (reference sequence). This CDR3 contains 14 residues. The trim removed 2 bases at V and 5 bases at J, leaving 6 bases unmatched. The CDR3 reads CASSFWQGGETQYF. The DNA for the CDR3 is TGTGCCAGCAGCTTCTGGCAGGGAGGGGAGACCCAGTACTTC.

The rearrangement links TRBV5-4 to TRBJ2-7; TRBD2 aligns across 15 bases. J lost 1 base, V lost 2 bases, and 7 bases had no gene match. Germline-derived CDR1 and CDR2 are SGHNT and YYREEE (reference sequence). The CDR3 consists of 18 residues. This CDR3 is CASSFFGTSGGPSYEQYF. In nucleotides, the CDR3 is TGTGCCAGCAGCTTCTTCGGGACTAGCGGGGGGCCATCCTACGAGCAGTACTTC.

This clone was picked up a small number of times. The chain employs TRBV11-3 and TRBJ2-1, with a possible D match to TRBD2 (6 bases). This CDR3 spans 13 amino acids. CDR1 is SGHNT and CDR2 is YENEEA in the germline V gene. V lost 5 bases to trimming and J lost 9 bases, with 14 bases between them. The CDR3 here is CASSLAGRGEQFF. The CDR3 nucleotides read TGTGCCAGCAGCCTCGCCGGGCGGGGTGAGCAGTTCTTC.

This chain uses TRBV15 with TRBJ1-2, with D possibly matching TRBD1 (6 bases). Germline values: CDR1 LNHNV, CDR2 YYDKDF (reference sequence). This CDR3 is 15 amino acids long. The germline V and J ends were trimmed by 3 bases and 6 bases, with 17 bases remaining between them. The CDR3 is CATSSPPQGENGYTF. The DNA for the CDR3 is TGTGCCACCAGCAGTCCGCCACAGGGAGAAAATGGCTACACCTTC. The whole variable domain, remainder taken from reference TRBV15 and TRBJ1-2, is DAMVIQNPRYQVTQFGKPVTLSCSQTLNHNVMYWYQQKSSQAPKLLFHYYDKDFNNEADTPDNFQSRRPNTSFCFLDIRSPGLGDTAMYLCATSSPPQGENGYTFGSGTRLTVV.

V gene TRBV5-6 combines with J gene TRBJ1-1; D is unclear. Trimming left V 0 bases short and J 3 bases short, with 6 bases between. Germline loops: CDR1 SGHDT, CDR2 YYEEEE. The CDR3 is 13 amino acids. Written as DNA, the CDR3 is TGTGCCAGCAGCTTGGGACGGGACACTGAAGCTTTCTTT. This translates into CASSLGRDTEAFF.

V and J are TRBV27 and TRBJ2-7; weak D call: TRBD2 (5 bases). Between the trimmed V and J ends, which lost 1 base and 1 base, there was a span of 8 bases. The CDR3 has 14 amino acids. Germline assignment: CDR1 MNHEY and CDR2 SMNVEV (reference sequence). CDR3 DNA: TGTGCCAGCAGTTTATGGAGCGGTTCCTACGAGCAGTACTTC. It encodes CASSLWSGSYEQYF.

This chain uses TRBV29-1 with TRBJ1-1, with TRBD1 as a possible D gene (6 bases). The CDR3 runs 14 residues. With 0 bases removed from V and 6 bases from J, the gap between germline ends came to 14 bases. Germline CDR1 and CDR2: SQVTM and ANQGSEA. The CDR3 region has the DNA TGCAGCGTTGAAGATCTGGGTAAGGGGGCTGAAGCTTTCTTT. It specifies CSVEDLGKGAEAFF. Full variable domain (rest looked up from reference TRBV29-1 and TRBJ1-1): SAVISQKPSRDICQRGTSLTIQCQVDSQVTMMFWYRQQPGQSLTLIATANQGSEATYESGFVIDKFPISRPNLTFSTLTVSNMSPEDSSIYLCSVEDLGKGAEAFFGQGTRLTVV.

The chain links TRBV9 to TRBJ2-7; possible D gene TRBD1, 5 bases. The CDR3 runs 13 residues. Trimming took 7 bases from V and 2 from J, leaving 13 bases between them. Germline CDR1 reads SGDLS; CDR2 reads YYNGEE. CDR3 coding DNA: TGTGCCAGCGGTGGGGCAGACCCCTACGAGCAGTACTTC. Its protein is CASGGADPYEQYF.

This chain uses TRBV29-1 with TRBJ1-1; 8 bases align to TRBD1. CDR3 size: 14 residues. Germline V gives CDR1 SQVTM, CDR2 ANQGSEA. Unmatched junction bases numbered 10, after V lost 7 bases and J lost 3 bases. CDR3 nucleotides: TGCAGCGCTGCCGAGACAGGGGTTGACACTGAAGCTTTCTTT. Protein product: CSAAETGVDTEAFF.

The rearrangement joins TRBV18 to TRBJ1-3; 7 bases are shared with TRBD1. The V gene end was trimmed by 4 bases and the J gene end by 8 bases; junction bases not matched to a gene: 11. This CDR3 is 15 amino acids long. Germline loops: CDR1 KGHSH, CDR2 LQKENI. The CDR3 sequence: CASSRDRAQEDTIYF. The CDR3 DNA follows: TGTGCCAGCTCACGCGACAGGGCCCAGGAGGACACCATATATTTT.

This sequence joins TRBV27 and TRBJ2-1; D possibly corresponds to TRBD1 (6 bases). The CDR3 contains 12 residues. Per germline, CDR1 MNHEY and CDR2 SMNVEV (reference sequence). Trimming stripped 8 bases from V and 7 bases from J, with 12 bases between. The CDR3 is CASSFQGNEQFF. The CDR3 nucleotides read TGTGCCAGCTCATTCCAGGGGAATGAGCAGTTCTTC.

The rearrangement links TRBV4-3 to TRBJ2-7, with TRBD2 as a possible D gene (6 bases). V was cut by 0 bases and J by 0 bases, with 15 bases left in between. Germline V gene lookup returns CDR1 LGHNA and CDR2 YSLEER. This CDR3 has 17 residues. Written as DNA, the CDR3 is TGCGCCAGCAGCCAAGATTTGTGGCGGGAAGCCTCCTACGAGCAGTACTTC. Translation: CASSQDLWREASYEQYF.

The gene calls are TRBV19 and TRBJ2-1, with TRBD2 matching over 10 bases. Germline loops: CDR1 LNHDA, CDR2 SQIVND (reference sequence). The CDR3 has 15 amino acids. J lost 6 bases, V lost 3 bases, and 5 bases had no gene match. CDR3 sequence: CASSIKRGGPNEQFF. CDR3 in DNA: TGTGCCAGTAGTATTAAGCGGGGGGGCCCCAATGAGCAGTTCTTC.

The chain uses TRBV4-3 and TRBJ2-7, with a tentative D call TRBD1 (5 bases). The germline V gene encodes CDR1 LGHNA and CDR2 YSLEER. The CDR3 contains 13 residues. V lost 4 bases to trimming and J lost 3 bases, with 10 bases between them. The CDR3 here is CASSPQGRYEQYF. The CDR3, as DNA: TGCGCCAGCAGCCCGCAGGGCCGCTACGAGCAGTACTTC.

This clone came up a few times. The rearrangement uses TRBV10-1 and TRBJ2-2; 10 bases are shared with TRBD1. The CDR3 covers 15 residues. CDR1 is WNHNN and CDR2 is SYGVQD in the germline V gene (reference sequence). Unmatched junction bases numbered 2, after V lost 4 bases and J lost 3 bases. The CDR3 sequence is CASSAGTGDTGELFF. The CDR3 DNA sequence: TGCGCCAGCAGTGCGGGGACAGGGGACACCGGGGAGCTGTTTTTT.

The V gene is TRBV7-6, the J gene TRBJ2-2, with D perhaps TRBD2 (5 bases). CDR1 and CDR2 from the germline V gene are SGHVS and FNYEAQ. The germline V and J ends were trimmed by 6 bases and 2 bases, with 7 bases remaining between them. CDR3 length: 13 residues. CDR3 loop: CASSRGNTGELFF. For the CDR3, the DNA is TGTGCCAGCAGTCGGGGAAACACCGGGGAGCTGTTTTTT.